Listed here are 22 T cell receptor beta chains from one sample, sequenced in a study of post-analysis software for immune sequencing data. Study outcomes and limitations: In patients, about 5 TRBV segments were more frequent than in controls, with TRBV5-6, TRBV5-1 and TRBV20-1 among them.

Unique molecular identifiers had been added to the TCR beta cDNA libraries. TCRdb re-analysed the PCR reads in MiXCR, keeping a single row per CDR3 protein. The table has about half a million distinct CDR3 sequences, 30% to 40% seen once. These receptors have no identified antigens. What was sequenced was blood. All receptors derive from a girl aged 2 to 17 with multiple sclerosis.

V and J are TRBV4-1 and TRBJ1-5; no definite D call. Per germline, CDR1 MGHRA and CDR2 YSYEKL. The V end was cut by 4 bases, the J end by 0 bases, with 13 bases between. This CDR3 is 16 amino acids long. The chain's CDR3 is CASSRMGPNSNQPQHF. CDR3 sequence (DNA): TGCGCCAGCAGCCGGATGGGTCCCAATAGCAATCAGCCCCAGCATTTT.

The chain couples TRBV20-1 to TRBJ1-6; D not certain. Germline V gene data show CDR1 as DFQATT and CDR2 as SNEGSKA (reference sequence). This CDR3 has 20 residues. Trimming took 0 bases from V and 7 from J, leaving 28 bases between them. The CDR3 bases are TGCAGTGCTAGAGATGGCAAAGCGCCGCTACGTGTGGGCCTCAATTCACCCCTCCACTTT. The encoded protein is CSARDGKAPLRVGLNSPLHF.

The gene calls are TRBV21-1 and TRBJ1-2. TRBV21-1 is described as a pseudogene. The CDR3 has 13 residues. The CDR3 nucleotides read TGTGCCAGCAGCAAAGTGCTTGAGTATGGCTACACCTTC. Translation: CASSKVLEYGYTF.

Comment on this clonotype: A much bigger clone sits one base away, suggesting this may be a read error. The CDR3 bases are TGTGCCACCGGCAGAGCAGGGAGGGAGACCCAGTACTTC. Protein: CATGRAGRETQYF. The J gene is TRBJ2-5, the V gene TRBV15, with D maybe TRBD2 (6 bases). The CDR3 runs to 13 residues. In germline, CDR1 is LNHNV, CDR2 YYDKDF (reference sequence).

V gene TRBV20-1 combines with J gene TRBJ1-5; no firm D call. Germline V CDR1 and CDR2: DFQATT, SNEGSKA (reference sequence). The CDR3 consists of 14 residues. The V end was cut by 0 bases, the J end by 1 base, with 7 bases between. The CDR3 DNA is TGCAGTGCTAGAGATGGGGAGAGCAATCAGCCCCAGCATTTT. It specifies CSARDGESNQPQHF.

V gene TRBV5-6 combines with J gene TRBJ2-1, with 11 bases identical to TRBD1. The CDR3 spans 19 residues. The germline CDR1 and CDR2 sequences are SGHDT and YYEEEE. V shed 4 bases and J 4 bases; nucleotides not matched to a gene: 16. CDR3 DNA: TGTGCCAGCAGCAAGGACAGGGGGCCCCAACTCTCGAATTACAATGAGCAGTTCTTC. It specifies CASSKDRGPQLSNYNEQFF. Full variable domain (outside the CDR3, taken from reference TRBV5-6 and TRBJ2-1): DAGVTQSPTHLIKTRGQQVTLRCSPKSGHDTVSWYQQALGQGPQFIFQYYEEEERQRGNFPDRFSGHQFPNYSSELNVNALLLGDSALYLCASSKDRGPQLSNYNEQFFGPGTRLTVL.

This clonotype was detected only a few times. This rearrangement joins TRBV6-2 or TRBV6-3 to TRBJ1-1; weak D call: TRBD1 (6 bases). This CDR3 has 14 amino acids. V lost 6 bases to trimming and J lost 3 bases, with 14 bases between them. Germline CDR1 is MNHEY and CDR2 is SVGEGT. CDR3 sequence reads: CASRKGGPDTEAFF. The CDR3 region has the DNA TGTGCCAGCAGGAAGGGGGGGCCGGACACTGAAGCTTTCTTT.

In nucleotides, the CDR3 is TGTGCCAGCAGCCACTCCGCAGGGAAAGATGAAGGCGAGCAGTACTTC. It is translated as CASSHSAGKDEGEQYF. This sequence joins TRBV21-1 and TRBJ2-7; TRBD1, the table's D call, was not compared with the DNA. TRBV21-1 is designated a pseudogene. This CDR3 spans 16 amino acids.

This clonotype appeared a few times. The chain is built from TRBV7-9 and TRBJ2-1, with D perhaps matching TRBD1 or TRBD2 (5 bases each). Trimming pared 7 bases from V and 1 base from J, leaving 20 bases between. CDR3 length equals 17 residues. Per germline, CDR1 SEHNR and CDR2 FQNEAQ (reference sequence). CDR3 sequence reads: CASNVGTDLRSYNEQFF. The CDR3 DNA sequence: TGTGCCAGCAACGTGGGGACCGACTTGCGTTCCTACAATGAGCAGTTCTTC.

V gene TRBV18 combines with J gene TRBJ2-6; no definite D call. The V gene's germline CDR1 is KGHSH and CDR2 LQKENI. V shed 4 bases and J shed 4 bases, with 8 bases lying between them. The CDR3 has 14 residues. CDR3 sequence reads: CASSQTDGANVLTF. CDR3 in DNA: TGTGCCAGCTCACAGACTGACGGGGCCAACGTCCTGACTTTC.

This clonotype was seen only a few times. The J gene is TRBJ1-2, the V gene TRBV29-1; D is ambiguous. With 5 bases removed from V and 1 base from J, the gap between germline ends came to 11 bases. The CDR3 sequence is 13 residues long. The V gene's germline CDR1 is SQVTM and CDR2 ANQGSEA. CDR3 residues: CSVRMDLNYGYTF. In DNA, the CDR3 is TGCAGCGTTAGGATGGACCTTAACTATGGCTACACCTTC.

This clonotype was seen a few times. CDR3 DNA: TGCAGTGCTAGCGGGGCTAGCGGGGGGATCGACGAGCAGTACTTC. Translation gives CSASGASGGIDEQYF. The chain employs TRBV20-1 and TRBJ2-7, with 11 bases identical to TRBD2. The V gene's germline CDR1 is DFQATT and CDR2 SNEGSKA (reference sequence). V shed 3 bases and J 5 bases; nucleotides not matched to a gene: 9. The CDR3 has 15 residues.

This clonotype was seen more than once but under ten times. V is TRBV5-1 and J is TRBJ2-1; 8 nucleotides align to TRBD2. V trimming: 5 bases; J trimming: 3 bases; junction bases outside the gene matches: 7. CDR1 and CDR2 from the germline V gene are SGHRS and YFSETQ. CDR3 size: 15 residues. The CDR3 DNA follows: TGCGCCAGCAGGATGAGCGGGGGAGTCTACAATGAGCAGTTCTTC. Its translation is CASRMSGGVYNEQFF.

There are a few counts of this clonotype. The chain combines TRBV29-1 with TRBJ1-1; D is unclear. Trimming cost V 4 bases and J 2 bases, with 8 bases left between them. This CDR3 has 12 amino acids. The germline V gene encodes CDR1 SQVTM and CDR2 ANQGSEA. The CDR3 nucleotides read TGCAGCGTTGGGCTGAGAAACACTGAAGCTTTCTTT. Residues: CSVGLRNTEAFF.

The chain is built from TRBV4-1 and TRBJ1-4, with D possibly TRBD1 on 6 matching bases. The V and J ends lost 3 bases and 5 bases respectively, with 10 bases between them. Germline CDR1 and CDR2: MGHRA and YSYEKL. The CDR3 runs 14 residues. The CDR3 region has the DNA TGCGCCAGCAGCCATCAGGGGCCGAATGAAAAACTGTTTTTT. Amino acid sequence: CASSHQGPNEKLFF.

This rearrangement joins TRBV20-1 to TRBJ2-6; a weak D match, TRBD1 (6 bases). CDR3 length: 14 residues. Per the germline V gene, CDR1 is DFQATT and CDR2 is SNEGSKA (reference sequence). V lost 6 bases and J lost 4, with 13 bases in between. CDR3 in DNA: TGCAGTGCAATCACAGGGACCGGGGCCAACGTCCTGACTTTC. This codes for CSAITGTGANVLTF.

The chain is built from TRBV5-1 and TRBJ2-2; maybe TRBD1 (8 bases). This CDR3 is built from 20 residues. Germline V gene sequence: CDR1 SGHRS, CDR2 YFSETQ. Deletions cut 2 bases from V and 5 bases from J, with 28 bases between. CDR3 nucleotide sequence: TGCGCCAGCAGCTTCCGGGACAGGACCCGGGGGGCCAGAGATACCGGGGAGCTGTTTTTT. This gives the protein CASSFRDRTRGARDTGELFF. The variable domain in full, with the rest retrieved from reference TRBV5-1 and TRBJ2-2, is KAGVTQTPRYLIKTRGQQVTLSCSPISGHRSVSWYQQTPGQGLQFLFEYFSETQRNKGNFPGRFSGRQFSNSRSEMNVSTLELGDSALYLCASSFRDRTRGARDTGELFFGEGSRLTVL.

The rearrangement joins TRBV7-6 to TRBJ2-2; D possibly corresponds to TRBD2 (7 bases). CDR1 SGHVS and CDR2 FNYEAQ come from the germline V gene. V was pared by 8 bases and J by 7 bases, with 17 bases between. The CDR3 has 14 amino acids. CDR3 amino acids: CASGGGGAHGELFF. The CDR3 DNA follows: TGTGCCAGCGGAGGAGGGGGGGCCCACGGGGAGCTGTTTTTT. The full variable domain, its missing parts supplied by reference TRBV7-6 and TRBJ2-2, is GAGVSQSPRYKVTKRGQDVALRCDPISGHVSLYWYRQALGQGPEFLTYFNYEAQQDKSGLPNDRFSAERPEGSISTLTIQRTEQRDSAMYRCASGGGGAHGELFFGEGSRLTVL.

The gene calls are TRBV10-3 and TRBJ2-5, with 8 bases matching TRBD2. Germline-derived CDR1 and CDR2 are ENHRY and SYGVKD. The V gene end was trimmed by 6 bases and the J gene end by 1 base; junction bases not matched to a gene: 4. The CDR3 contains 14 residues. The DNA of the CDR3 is TGTGCCATCAGACCGGGACTAGGCCAAGAGACCCAGTACTTC. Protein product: CAIRPGLGQETQYF.

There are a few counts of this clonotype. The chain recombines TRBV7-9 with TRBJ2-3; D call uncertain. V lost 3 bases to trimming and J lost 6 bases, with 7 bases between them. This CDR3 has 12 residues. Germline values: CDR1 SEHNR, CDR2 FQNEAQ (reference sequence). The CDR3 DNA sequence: TGTGCCAGCAGCTTCCAGTACGATACGCAGTATTTT. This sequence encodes CASSFQYDTQYF.

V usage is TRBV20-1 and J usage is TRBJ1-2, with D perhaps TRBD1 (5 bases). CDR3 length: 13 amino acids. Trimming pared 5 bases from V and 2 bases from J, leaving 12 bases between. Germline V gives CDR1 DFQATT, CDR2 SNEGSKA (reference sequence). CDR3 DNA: TGCAGTGCTGGAGCCAGGGTGAACTATGGCTACACCTTC. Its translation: CSAGARVNYGYTF.

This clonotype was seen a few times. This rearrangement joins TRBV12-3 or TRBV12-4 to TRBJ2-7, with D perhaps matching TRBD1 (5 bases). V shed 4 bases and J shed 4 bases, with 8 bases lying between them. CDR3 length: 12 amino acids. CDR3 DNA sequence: TGTGCCAGCAGTTCGGACACATACGAGCAGTACTTC. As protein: CASSSDTYEQYF.